The source of this T cell receptor beta chain is a study of identifying expanded T cells in peripheral blood. The germline V and J ends were trimmed by 6 bases and 6 bases, with 8 bases remaining between them. Germline CDR1 reads MNHNY; CDR2 reads SVGAGI (reference sequence). This CDR3 has 12 residues. The repertoire was sequenced with immunoSEQ multiplex PCR; TCRdb's copy has only in-frame clones and lacks some. The table records roughly 100,000 clones, approximately 88% of them present only once. The sequencing sample was made of blood. The receptor was derived from a person aged 18 to 75 in good health. This chain connects TRBV6-6 to TRBJ1-4, with TRBD1 as a possible D gene (6 bases). CDR3 coding DNA: TGTGCCAGCAGAGGGGGAGATGAAAAACTGTTTTTT. Amino acids: CASRGGDEKLFF.